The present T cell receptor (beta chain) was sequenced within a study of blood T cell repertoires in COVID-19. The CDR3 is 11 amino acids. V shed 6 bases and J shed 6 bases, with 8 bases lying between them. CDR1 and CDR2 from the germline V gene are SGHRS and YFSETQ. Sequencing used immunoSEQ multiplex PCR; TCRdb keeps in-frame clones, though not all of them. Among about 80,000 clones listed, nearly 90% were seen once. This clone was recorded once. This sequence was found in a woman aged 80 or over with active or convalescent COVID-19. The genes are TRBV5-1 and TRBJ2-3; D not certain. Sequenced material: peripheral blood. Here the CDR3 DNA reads TGCGCCAGCACCTCCGGGGATACGCAGTATTTT. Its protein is CASTSGDTQYF.